Listed below are T cell receptor beta chains from one sample, sequenced in a study of OX40 agonist ivuxolimab in advanced cancers. The data were produced by immunoSEQ multiplex PCR, yet TCRdb's version contains in-frame clones alone and is incomplete. This table has over 40,000 clones, 88% appearing once. This material consisted of CD4+ or CD8+ T cells sorted from blood, taken in a trial of the OX40 agonist ivuxolimab. Receptors were obtained from an adult with an advanced solid tumor such as melanoma, head and neck, liver or kidney cancer. The CDR3 runs from the conserved cysteine through the conserved F or W. A D gene is named only where the DNA matches it firmly. Some rows have no size entry. The others give once, few or many, or a class for an expanded clone.

CDR3aa	CDR3nt	d_gene	abundance	v_gene	j_gene
CASSLGTQERITNEKLFF	TGCGCCAGCAGCTTGGGGACACAGGAGAGAATCACTAATGAAAAACTGTTTTTT	.	.	TRBV5-1	TRBJ1-4
CASSLSLASEQYF	TGTGCCAGCAGTTTATCGCTAGCTAGCGAGCAGTACTTC	.	.	TRBV28	TRBJ2-7
CASSQYGWGDSKREQYF	TGCGCCAGCAGCCAATACGGCTGGGGGGACAGCAAGAGGGAGCAGTACTTC	.	.	TRBV4-1	TRBJ2-7
CASRDRATEAFF	TGTGCCAGCCGGGACAGGGCCACTGAAGCTTTCTTT	TRBD1	.	TRBV11-2	TRBJ1-1
CASSVAGEDSYEQYF	TGTGCCAGCAGCGTAGCGGGGGAGGACTCCTACGAGCAGTACTTC	.	.	TRBV9	TRBJ2-7
CASSQGTGDLGYEQYF	TGTGCCAGCAGCCAGGGGACAGGGGATTTGGGCTACGAGCAGTACTTC	TRBD1	.	TRBV5-5	TRBJ2-7
CASSYTGQLQETQYF	TGTGCCAGCAGCTATACGGGACAGCTCCAAGAGACCCAGTACTTC	TRBD1	.	TRBV6-5	TRBJ2-5
CAWINAGQTYEQYF	TGTGCCTGGATAAATGCGGGCCAAACCTACGAGCAGTACTTC	.	.	TRBV30	TRBJ2-7
CASSPGESLEQYF	TGTGCCAGCAGCCCCGGAGAGTCCCTCGAGCAGTACTTC	.	.	TRBV7-9	TRBJ2-7
CASSFGGDTGELFF	TGTGCCAGCAGTTTTGGGGGGGACACCGGGGAGCTGTTTTTT	TRBD2	.	TRBV27	TRBJ2-2
CASSPAGLSSYEQYF	TGTGCCAGCAGTCCCGCCGGACTATCTTCCTACGAGCAGTACTTC	.	.	TRBV7-9	TRBJ2-7
CASSYRGIDEQYF	TGTGCCAGCAGTTACCGGGGGATCGACGAGCAGTACTTC	.	.	TRBV6-6	TRBJ2-7
CASSLGPDQPQHF	TGTGCCAGCAGCTTGGGGCCCGATCAGCCCCAGCATTTT	.	.	TRBV5-5	TRBJ1-5
CASSLTLGSAYEQYF	TGTGCCAGCAGCTTAACTCTGGGTAGCGCCTACGAGCAGTACTTC	.	.	TRBV7-6	TRBJ2-7
CASSFYRGPEETQYF	TGTGCCAGCTCCTTCTACAGGGGGCCTGAGGAGACCCAGTACTTC	TRBD1	.	TRBV6-1	TRBJ2-5
CASSDYEQYF	TGTGCCAGCAGTGATTACGAGCAGTACTTC	.	.	TRBV2	TRBJ2-7
CASRETGDSNQPQHF	TGTGCCAGCAGGGAAACCGGGGATAGCAATCAGCCCCAGCATTTT	.	.	TRBV6-1	TRBJ1-5
CASSEQQGANEQYF	TGTGCCAGCAGCGAGCAACAGGGGGCAAACGAGCAGTACTTC	TRBD1	once	TRBV7-6	TRBJ2-7
CASSLWGSYEQYF	TGTGCCAGCAGTTTGTGGGGCTCCTACGAGCAGTACTTC	.	.	TRBV27	TRBJ2-7
CASSLVGRSSYEQYF	TGTGCCAGCAGTTTAGTTGGGAGGAGCTCCTACGAGCAGTACTTC	.	.	TRBV28	TRBJ2-7
CASSLAGVPYEQYF	TGTGCCAGCAGCCTAGCGGGTGTTCCCTACGAGCAGTACTTC	TRBD2	.	TRBV6-5	TRBJ2-7
CASSENAGYTF	TGTGCCAGCAGTGAAAACGCTGGCTACACCTTC	.	few	TRBV6-1	TRBJ1-2
CAASRGGTDTQYF	TGTGCCGCCTCGAGAGGGGGCACAGATACGCAGTATTTT	.	once	TRBV15	TRBJ2-3
CASSGAYGVFYGYTF	TGTGCCAGCAGCGGCGCCTACGGGGTGTTCTATGGCTACACCTTC	.	few	TRBV9	TRBJ1-2
CASSLGTVNTGELFF	TGTGCCAGCAGCCTCGGGACAGTTAACACCGGGGAGCTGTTTTTT	TRBD1	.	TRBV9	TRBJ2-2
CASSFGTTGELFF	TGTGCCAGCAGCTTTGGGACTACCGGGGAGCTGTTTTTT	.	.	TRBV6-5	TRBJ2-2
CASSPTSGSYNEQFF	TGTGCCAGCAGCCCGACTAGCGGTTCCTACAATGAGCAGTTCTTC	TRBD2	.	TRBV13	TRBJ2-1
CASSLSPSYEQYF	TGTGCCAGCAGCTTAAGTCCAAGCTACGAGCAGTACTTC	.	.	TRBV7-3	TRBJ2-7
CALTETNTEAFF	TGTGCCCTGACAGAGACTAACACTGAAGCTTTCTTT	.	.	TRBV19	TRBJ1-1
CASSLSGQGANEAFF	TGTGCCAGCAGCTTAAGTGGACAGGGGGCGAATGAAGCTTTCTTT	TRBD1	few	TRBV7-9	TRBJ1-1
CASKGEIAGFYDEQYF	TGCGCCAGCAAGGGGGAAATAGCGGGATTTTATGACGAGCAGTACTTC	TRBD2	.	TRBV5-1	TRBJ2-7
CASSRALVGELFF	TGTGCCAGCAGCCGGGCCCTTGTCGGGGAGCTGTTTTTT	.	.	TRBV7-9	TRBJ2-2
CASSSDWEYTEAFF	TGTGCCAGCAGCTCGGACTGGGAATACACTGAAGCTTTCTTT	.	few	TRBV7-9	TRBJ1-1
CASSLGLERLRELFF	TGCGCCAGCAGCCTGGGACTAGAACGTCTTCGGGAGCTGTTTTTT	TRBD2	.	TRBV5-1	TRBJ2-2